The following is a TCR beta chain sequence with its context. This specimen comes from a study of identical twins. The V gene lost 4 bases and the J gene lost 2 bases, with 18 bases spanning the gap. There are 18 residues in the CDR3. CDR1 MNHNS and CDR2 SASEGT come from the germline V gene. TCRdb reprocessed the 5' RACE reads via MiXCR and lists one record per CDR3 protein. The sample holds roughly 250,000 distinct CDR3 sequences; more than 12% are singletons and the top ten take around 9%. Sequenced input: memory (CD45RO+) T cells sorted from blood. V and J are TRBV6-1 and TRBJ2-6; D possibly matches TRBD1 or TRBD2 (6 bases each). The origin of this receptor is a woman under 30 in good health. CDR3 sequence reads: CASSANRGGPPGANVLTF. The CDR3 region has the DNA TGTGCCAGCAGTGCAAATCGAGGGGGGCCTCCTGGGGCCAACGTCCTGACTTTC.